A selection of T cell receptor beta chains follows, all from one sample in a study of T cell responses to AZD1222 COVID-19 vaccine. TCRdb's copy holds only in-frame clones and misses some; the assay was immunoSEQ multiplex PCR. Of approximately 140,000 clones in the sample, about nine tenths are singletons; the top ten hold roughly 1%. The source material was peripheral blood, sampled 28 days after the second AZD1222 dose. The source is an adult who received the AZD1222 COVID-19 vaccine. CDR3s include the opening cysteine and the closing phenylalanine or tryptophan. A D gene is named only where the DNA matches it firmly. Clone size, where shown, is once, few, many, or a class for clones that have expanded.

clone_size j_call d_call v_call cdr3_nt cdr3_aa
. TRBJ2-5 . TRBV7-9 TGTGCCAGCAGCTTAGCAGGTCTCGAGACCCAGTACTTC CASSLAGLETQYF
. TRBJ1-2 . TRBV2 TGTGCCAGCAGCACCAGTGGGATGAGGGGCGGCTACACCTTC CASSTSGMRGGYTF
. TRBJ2-1 TRBD2 TRBV2 TGTGCCAGTTCTACTAGCGGGGGCCTCAATGAGCAGTTCTTC CASSTSGGLNEQFF
. TRBJ2-2 TRBD1 TRBV2 TGTGCCAGTACCGGGACAGCGAACACCGGGGAGCTGTTTTTT CASTGTANTGELFF
. TRBJ2-5 . TRBV7-7 TGTGCCAGCAGCTTAGTAGGGCAGGGAGAGACCCAGTACTTC CASSLVGQGETQYF
. TRBJ1-5 TRBD1 TRBV6-6 TGTGCCAGCAGTTACTCACAGGGGTTCGGCAATCAGCCCCAGCATTTT CASSYSQGFGNQPQHF
few TRBJ1-6 . TRBV27 TGTGCCAGCAGCCTCAGGGCGGGTGGGGCAATTAATTCACCCCTCCACTTT CASSLRAGGAINSPLHF
. TRBJ2-7 . TRBV7-2 TGTGCCAGCCTGCTAGACCTCCGCTCCTACGAGCAGTACTTC CASLLDLRSYEQYF
. TRBJ1-5 . TRBV27 TGTGCCAGCAGTTTATCGACGGCAGGGGCAGATCAGCCCCAGCATTTT CASSLSTAGADQPQHF
. TRBJ1-2 . TRBV29-1 TGCGGGGCGGGGGGCTTTAACTATGGCTACACCTTC CGAGGFNYGYTF